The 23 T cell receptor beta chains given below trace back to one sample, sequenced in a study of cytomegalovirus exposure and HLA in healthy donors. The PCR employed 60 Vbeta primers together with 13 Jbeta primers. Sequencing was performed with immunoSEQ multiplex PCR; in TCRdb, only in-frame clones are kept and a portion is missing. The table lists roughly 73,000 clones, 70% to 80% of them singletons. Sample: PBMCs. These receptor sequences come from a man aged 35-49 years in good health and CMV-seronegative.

In DNA form, the CDR3 reads TGTGCCATCACTACGGGACAGAACACTGAAGCTTTCTTT. Its protein is CAITTGQNTEAFF. The rearrangement uses TRBV10-3 and TRBJ1-1; D perhaps matches TRBD1 (6 bases). The CDR3 is 13 amino acids. Germline CDR1 reads ENHRY; CDR2 reads SYGVKD. Trimming pared 7 bases from V and 1 base from J, leaving 10 bases between.

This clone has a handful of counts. In nucleotides, the CDR3 is TGTGCCAGTAGTTCCACAGGGGTTTCCTCCTATAATTCACCCCTCCACTTT. Translation: CASSSTGVSSYNSPLHF. This chain uses TRBV19 with TRBJ1-6; 7 bases are a match to TRBD1. With 5 bases clipped from V and 0 bases from J, the junction kept 7 bases outside the gene matches. CDR3 length: 17 amino acids. Germline V gene sequence: CDR1 LNHDA, CDR2 SQIVND (reference sequence). Combining the CDR3 with reference TRBV19 and TRBJ1-6 gives the whole variable domain DGGITQSPKYLFRKEGQNVTLSCEQNLNHDAMYWYRQDPGQGLRLIYYSQIVNDFQKGDIAEGYSVSREKKESFPLTVTSAQKNPTAFYLCASSSTGVSSYNSPLHFGNGTRLTVT.

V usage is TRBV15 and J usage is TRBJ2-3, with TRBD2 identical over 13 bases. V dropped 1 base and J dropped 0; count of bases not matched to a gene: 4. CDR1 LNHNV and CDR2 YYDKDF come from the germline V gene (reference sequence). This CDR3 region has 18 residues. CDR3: CATSRGLAGGLSTDTQYF. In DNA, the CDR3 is TGTGCCACCAGCAGAGGACTAGCGGGGGGCCTTAGCACAGATACGCAGTATTTT.

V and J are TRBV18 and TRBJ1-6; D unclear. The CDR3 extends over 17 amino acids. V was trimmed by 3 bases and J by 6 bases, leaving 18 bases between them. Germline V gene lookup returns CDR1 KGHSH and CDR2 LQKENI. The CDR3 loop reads CASSPTARGPSNSPLHF. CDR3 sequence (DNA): TGTGCCAGCTCACCCACGGCGAGAGGTCCGAGTAATTCACCCCTCCACTTT.

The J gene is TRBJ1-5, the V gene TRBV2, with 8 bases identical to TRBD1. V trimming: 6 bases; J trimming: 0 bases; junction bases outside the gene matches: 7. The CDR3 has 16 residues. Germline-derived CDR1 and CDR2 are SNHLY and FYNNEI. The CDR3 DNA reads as TGTGCCAGCAGCCCGGGACAGGCATATAGCAATCAGCCCCAGCATTTT. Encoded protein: CASSPGQAYSNQPQHF.

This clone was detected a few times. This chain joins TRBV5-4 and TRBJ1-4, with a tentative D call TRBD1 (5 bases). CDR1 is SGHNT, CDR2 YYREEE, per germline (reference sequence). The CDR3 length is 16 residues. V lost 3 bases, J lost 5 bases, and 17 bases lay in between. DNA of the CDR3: TGTGCCAGCAGCTCGGAGGCGGGGACGGAGAATGAAAAACTGTTTTTT. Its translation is CASSSEAGTENEKLFF.

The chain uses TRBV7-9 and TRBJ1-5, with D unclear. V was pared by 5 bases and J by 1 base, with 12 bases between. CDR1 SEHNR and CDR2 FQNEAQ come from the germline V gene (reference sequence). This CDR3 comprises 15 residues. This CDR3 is CASSPLGGSNQPQHF. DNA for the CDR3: TGTGCCAGCAGCCCCCTAGGAGGCAGCAATCAGCCCCAGCATTTT.

This chain's CDR3 is CASSAVGDTGELFF. The CDR3 region has the DNA TGTGCCAGCAGCGCGGTTGGTGACACCGGGGAGCTGTTTTTT. This rearrangement joins TRBV11-3 to TRBJ2-2, with D unresolved. The germline V gene encodes CDR1 SGHNT and CDR2 YENEEA. V lost 5 bases, J lost 3 bases, and 10 bases lay in between. CDR3 length equals 14 residues.

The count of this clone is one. The CDR3 protein is CASSIGSVRGDEQYF. The CDR3 DNA is TGTGCCAGTAGTATCGGGTCGGTCAGGGGAGACGAGCAGTACTTC. The chain employs TRBV19 and TRBJ2-7, with TRBD1 as a possible D gene (6 bases). In germline, CDR1 is LNHDA, CDR2 SQIVND (reference sequence). V dropped 3 bases and J dropped 5 bases, with 17 bases sitting between them. CDR3 length: 15 amino acids. The complete variable domain, with remaining parts taken from reference TRBV19 and TRBJ2-7, reads DGGITQSPKYLFRKEGQNVTLSCEQNLNHDAMYWYRQDPGQGLRLIYYSQIVNDFQKGDIAEGYSVSREKKESFPLTVTSAQKNPTAFYLCASSIGSVRGDEQYFGPGTRLTVT.

CDR3 coding DNA: TGTGCCAGCAGCCCAGCGGACAGGTCTTGGGCGTTCAGCGGGAATGAGCAGTTCTTC. It specifies CASSPADRSWAFSGNEQFF. This rearrangement joins TRBV7-3 to TRBJ2-1, with D perhaps TRBD1 (7 bases). CDR1 is SGHTA, CDR2 FQGTGA, per germline. V was cut by 5 bases and J by 7 bases, with 30 bases left in between. The CDR3 is 19 residues long.

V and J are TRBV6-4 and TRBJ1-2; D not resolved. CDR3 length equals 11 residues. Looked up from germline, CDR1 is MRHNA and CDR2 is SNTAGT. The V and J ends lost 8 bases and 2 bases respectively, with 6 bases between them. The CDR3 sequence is CASHRNYGYTF. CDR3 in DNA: TGTGCCAGCCATCGGAACTATGGCTACACCTTC.

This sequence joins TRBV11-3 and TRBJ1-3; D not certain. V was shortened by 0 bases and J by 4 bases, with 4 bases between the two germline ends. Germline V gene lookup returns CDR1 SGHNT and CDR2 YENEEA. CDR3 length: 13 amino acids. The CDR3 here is CASSLDSGNTIYF. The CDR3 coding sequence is TGTGCCAGCAGCTTAGATTCGGGAAACACCATATATTTT.

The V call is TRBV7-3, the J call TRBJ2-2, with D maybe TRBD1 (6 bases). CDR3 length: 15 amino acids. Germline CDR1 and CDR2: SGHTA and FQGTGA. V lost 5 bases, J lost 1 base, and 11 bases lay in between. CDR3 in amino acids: CASSTLGQNTGELFF. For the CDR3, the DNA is TGTGCCAGCAGCACCCTGGGACAGAACACCGGGGAGCTGTTTTTT.

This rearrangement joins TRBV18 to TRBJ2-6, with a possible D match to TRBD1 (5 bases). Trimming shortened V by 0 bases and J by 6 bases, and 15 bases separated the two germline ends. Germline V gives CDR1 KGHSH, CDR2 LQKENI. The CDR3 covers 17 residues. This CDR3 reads CASSPPSQGSAANVLTF. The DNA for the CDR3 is TGTGCCAGCTCACCACCGTCCCAGGGTTCGGCGGCCAACGTCCTGACTTTC.

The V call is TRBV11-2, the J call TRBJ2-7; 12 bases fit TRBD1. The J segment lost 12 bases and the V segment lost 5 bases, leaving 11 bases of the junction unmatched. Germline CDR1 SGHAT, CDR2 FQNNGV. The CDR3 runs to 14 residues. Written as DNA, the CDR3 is TGTGCCAGCAGCGCCCGGGACAGGGGGCGAGGTCTGTACTTC. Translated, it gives CASSARDRGRGLYF.

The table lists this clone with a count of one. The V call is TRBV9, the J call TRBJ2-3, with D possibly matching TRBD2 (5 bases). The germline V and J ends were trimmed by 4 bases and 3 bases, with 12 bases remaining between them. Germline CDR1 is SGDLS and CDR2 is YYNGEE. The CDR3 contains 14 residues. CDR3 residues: CASSPRTSTDTQYF. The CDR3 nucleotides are TGTGCCAGCAGCCCCCGGACTTCAACAGATACGCAGTATTTT.

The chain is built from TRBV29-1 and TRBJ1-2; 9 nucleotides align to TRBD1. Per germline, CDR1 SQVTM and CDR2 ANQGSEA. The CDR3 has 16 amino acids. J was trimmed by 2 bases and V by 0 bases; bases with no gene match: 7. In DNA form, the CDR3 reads TGCAGCGTTGAAGAGTCAGTGGGACAGGGAAACTATGGCTACACCTTC. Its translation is CSVEESVGQGNYGYTF.

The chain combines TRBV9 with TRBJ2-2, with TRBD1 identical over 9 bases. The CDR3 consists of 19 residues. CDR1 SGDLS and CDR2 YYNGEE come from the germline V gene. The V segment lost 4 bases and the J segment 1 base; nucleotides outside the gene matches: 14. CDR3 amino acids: CASSPKEQGALRNTGELFF. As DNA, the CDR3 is TGTGCCAGCAGCCCTAAGGAACAGGGGGCCCTAAGGAACACCGGGGAGCTGTTTTTT.

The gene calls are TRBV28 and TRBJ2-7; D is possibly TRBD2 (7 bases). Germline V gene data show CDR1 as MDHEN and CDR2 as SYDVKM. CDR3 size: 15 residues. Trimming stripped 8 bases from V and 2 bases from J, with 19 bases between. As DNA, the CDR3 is TGTGCCAGCGGGGGGGGCGGCACACCACCCTACGAGCAGTACTTC. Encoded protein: CASGGGGTPPYEQYF.

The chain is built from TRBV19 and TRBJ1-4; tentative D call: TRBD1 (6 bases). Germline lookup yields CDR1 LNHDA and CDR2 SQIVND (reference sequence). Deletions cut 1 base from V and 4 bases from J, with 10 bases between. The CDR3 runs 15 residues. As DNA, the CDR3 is TGTGCCAGTAGTATAGCCGACAGGCATAATGAAAAACTGTTTTTT. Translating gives CASSIADRHNEKLFF.

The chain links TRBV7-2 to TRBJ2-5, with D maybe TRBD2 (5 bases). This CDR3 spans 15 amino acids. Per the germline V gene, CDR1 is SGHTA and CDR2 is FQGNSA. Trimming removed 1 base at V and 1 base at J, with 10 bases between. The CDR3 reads CASSLVKRPQETQYF. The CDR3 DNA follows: TGTGCCAGCAGCTTAGTTAAGCGGCCCCAAGAGACCCAGTACTTC.

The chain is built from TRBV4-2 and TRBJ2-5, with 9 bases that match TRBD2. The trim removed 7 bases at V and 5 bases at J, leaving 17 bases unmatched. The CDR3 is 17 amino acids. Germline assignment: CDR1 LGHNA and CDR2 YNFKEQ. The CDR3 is CASTTRGGLAGGETQYF. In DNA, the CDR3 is TGTGCCAGCACCACAAGGGGGGGACTAGCAGGAGGCGAGACCCAGTACTTC.

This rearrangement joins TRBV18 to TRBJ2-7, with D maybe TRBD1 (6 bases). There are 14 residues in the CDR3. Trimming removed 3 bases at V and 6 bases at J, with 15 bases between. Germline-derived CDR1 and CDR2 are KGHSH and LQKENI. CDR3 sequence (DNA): TGTGCCAGCTCACCTAGGGACATCGAGGGCGAGCAGTACTTC. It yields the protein CASSPRDIEGEQYF.